This record looks at one T cell receptor beta chain sequence and its context. V shed 0 bases and J shed 4 bases, with 12 bases lying between them. Per germline, CDR1 KGHSH and CDR2 LQKENI. This CDR3 has 15 amino acids. Using immunoSEQ multiplex PCR, the repertoire was profiled, and TCRdb retains in-frame clones only, with some absent. Seen here are tens of thousands of clones, just over 90% observed once, and the top ten hold less than 4.5%. This TCR was recovered from a man aged 40-49 years with rheumatoid arthritis. The chain couples TRBV18 to TRBJ1-1, with a tentative D call TRBD1 (5 bases). Sequencing input: PBMCs. CDR3 nucleotides: TGTGCCAGCTCACCACCATCAGGGAAATTCACTGAAGCTTTCTTT. Protein product: CASSPPSGKFTEAFF.